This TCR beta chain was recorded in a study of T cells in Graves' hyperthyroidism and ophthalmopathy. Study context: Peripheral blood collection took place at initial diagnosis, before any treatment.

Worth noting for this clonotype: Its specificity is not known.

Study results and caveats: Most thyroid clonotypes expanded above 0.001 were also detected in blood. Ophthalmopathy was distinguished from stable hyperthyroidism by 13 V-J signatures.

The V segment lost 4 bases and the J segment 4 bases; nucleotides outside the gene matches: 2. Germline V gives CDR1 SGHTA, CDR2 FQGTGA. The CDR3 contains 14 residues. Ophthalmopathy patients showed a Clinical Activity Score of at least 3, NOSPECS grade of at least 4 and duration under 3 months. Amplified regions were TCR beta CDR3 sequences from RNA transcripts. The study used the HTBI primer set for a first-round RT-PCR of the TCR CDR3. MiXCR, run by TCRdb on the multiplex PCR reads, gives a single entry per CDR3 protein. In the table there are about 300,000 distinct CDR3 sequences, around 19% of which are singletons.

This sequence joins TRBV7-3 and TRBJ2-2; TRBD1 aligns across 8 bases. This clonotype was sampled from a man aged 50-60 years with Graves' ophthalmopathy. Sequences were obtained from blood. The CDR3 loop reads CASSSQGATGELFF. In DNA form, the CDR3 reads TGTGCCAGCAGCTCTCAGGGGGCCACCGGGGAGCTGTTTTTT.